This TCR beta chain comes out of a study of T cell repertoires in cytomegalovirus infection. Turning to the study itself: CMV infection together with matching HLA type was indicated by public TCR beta signatures. Study-level points and caveats: Carriers of CMV plus the relevant HLA were identified by cumulative public TCR beta family frequency. HLA-C-restricted CMV clonotypes gave the most frequent clonotype in two of eight donors.

TCRdb re-called the reads through MiXCR, storing one row per CDR3 protein. The sample lists a few hundred thousand distinct CDR3 sequences; approximately 13% were seen once. In this sample, this clonotype turned up a few times. Its antigen remains unidentified. The clonotype originates from a human donor in good health (CMV status not recorded). Some clones in this sample may be carry-over from other donors' samples. Sequenced: PBMCs.

The CDR3 loop reads CASSLGSSGPVKFF. DNA of the CDR3: TGTGCCAGCAGCTTAGGTTCTAGCGGCCCAGTTAAGTTCTTC. This chain connects TRBV7-2 to TRBJ2-1, with 7 bases that match TRBD2. Germline CDR1 reads SGHTA; CDR2 reads FQGNSA. CDR3 size: 14 residues. The trim removed 1 base at V and 14 bases at J, leaving 11 bases unmatched.